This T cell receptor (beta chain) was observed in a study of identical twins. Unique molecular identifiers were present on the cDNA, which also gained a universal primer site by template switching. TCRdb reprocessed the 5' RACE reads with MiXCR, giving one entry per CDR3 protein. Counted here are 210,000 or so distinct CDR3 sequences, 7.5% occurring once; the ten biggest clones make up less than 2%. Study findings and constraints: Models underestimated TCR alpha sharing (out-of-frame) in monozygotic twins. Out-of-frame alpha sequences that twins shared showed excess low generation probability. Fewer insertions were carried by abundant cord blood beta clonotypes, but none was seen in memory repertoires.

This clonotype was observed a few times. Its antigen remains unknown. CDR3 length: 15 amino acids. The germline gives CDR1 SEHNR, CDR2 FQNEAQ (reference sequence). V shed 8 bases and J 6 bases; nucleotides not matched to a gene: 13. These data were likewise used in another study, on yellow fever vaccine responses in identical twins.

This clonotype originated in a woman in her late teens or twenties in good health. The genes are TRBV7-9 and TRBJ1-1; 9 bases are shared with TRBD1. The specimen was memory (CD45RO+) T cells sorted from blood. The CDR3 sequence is CASSRGDREVAEAFF. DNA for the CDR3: TGTGCCAGCTCACGGGGGGACAGGGAGGTCGCTGAAGCTTTCTTT.